The clone carrying this T cell receptor beta chain was counted only a few times. The antigen is unknown. Trimming took 1 base from V and 10 from J, leaving 11 bases between them. The CDR3 sequence is 13 residues long. CDR1 is SGHTA, CDR2 FQGNSA, per germline. The library labeled individual cDNA molecules by adding unique molecular identifiers to them. Original handling: A per-sample median of 95,638 TCRs was observed, with counts ranging from about 23,224 to 690,600. Via MiXCR, TCRdb re-called the reads, giving one row per CDR3 protein. The V and J calls come from TCRdb's annotation, not from the publication. The sample lists about 120,000 distinct CDR3 sequences; over 7% were seen once. Whole blood that had not been fractionated was the source of extracted total RNA. This sample is drawn from a study of human T cells and chemical hapten exposure. The wider study: Slight volume differences across pooled libraries mainly accounted for varying per-sample TCR yields. Points from the study as a whole: TCRs whose frequency exceeded 1 in 1000 remained the same following DPC sensitization.

This TCR was recovered from a human donor in good health. Some clones in this sample may be carry-over from other donors' samples. The rearrangement joins TRBV7-2 to TRBJ2-1; D perhaps matches TRBD1 (5 bases). Material: whole blood. The CDR3 region is CASSLVKQVEQFF. DNA of the CDR3: TGTGCCAGCAGCTTAGTTAAACAGGTGGAGCAGTTCTTC.